The entry that follows covers one TCR beta chain sequence. As yet, its antigen is unknown. The data stem from a study of T cells in severe cutaneous drug reactions. Study conclusions and caveats: TRBV12-4 use rose strongly in carbamazepine-induced Stevens-Johnson syndrome or toxic epidermal necrolysis, averaging approximately 34% in blister cells and 4.5% to 6.5% in PBMC.

Bulk and single-cell libraries used iRepertoire multiplex PCR with TCR subtype-specific primers. TCRdb re-called the multiplex PCR reads and shows each CDR3 protein once, DNA omitted. The listing records just over 20,000 distinct CDR3 sequences. The patients sequenced had a carbamazepine-induced Stevens-Johnson syndrome or toxic epidermal necrolysis reaction. The CDR3 is 15 residues long. Material for sequencing was PBMCs. The chain recombines TRBV12-3 or TRBV12-4 with TRBJ2-1; without DNA, the TCRdb call of TRBD2 cannot be checked. This receptor was identified in a human donor with toxic epidermal necrolysis, a severe cutaneous drug reaction. CDR3 protein: CASSSGTSGDNEQFF.